These T cell receptor beta chains were read from a single sample in a study of breast tumors, draining lymph nodes, adjacent tissues. TCRdb reprocessed the multiplex PCR reads with MiXCR, giving one entry per CDR3 protein. Of about 100,000 distinct CDR3 sequences listed, approximately 21% were seen once; the top ten hold more than 0.9%. The source material was axillary lymph node tissue. All receptors derive from a female donor with breast cancer. Some clones in this sample may be carry-over from other donors' samples. The CDR3 runs from the conserved cysteine through the conserved F or W. Each record gives: CDR3 DNA, CDR3 protein, V gene, J gene, clone size, D gene. A D gene is named only where the DNA matches it firmly. The size of a clone is reported for some rows only, either as once, few or many, or as a class for expanded clones.

DNA: TGTGCCAGCAGTGAACACGGAAGAGAGACCCAGTACTTC; CDR3: CASSEHGRETQYF; V: TRBV25-1; J: TRBJ2-5; size: many; D: .
DNA: TGTGCCACCAGTGACTCGACTAGCGGGGCCCGGCAGTACTTC; CDR3: CATSDSTSGARQYF; V: TRBV24-1; J: TRBJ2-5; size: many; D: TRBD2
DNA: TGTGCCAGTAGATTGAGGGGGGAGGGCACTGAAGCTTTCTTT; CDR3: CASRLRGEGTEAFF; V: TRBV19; J: TRBJ1-1; size: .; D: .
DNA: TGCGCCAGCAGCCAAGATACCACAGGGTTAGGCTATGGCTACACCTTC; CDR3: CASSQDTTGLGYGYTF; V: TRBV4-1; J: TRBJ1-2; size: many; D: .
DNA: TGTGCCAGCAGTTTCACAGGGTCGCGGACCCAGTACTTC; CDR3: CASSFTGSRTQYF; V: TRBV27; J: TRBJ2-5; size: many; D: .
DNA: TGTGCCAGTAGGCCCCGGGACAGCTATGGCTACACCTTC; CDR3: CASRPRDSYGYTF; V: TRBV19; J: TRBJ1-2; size: many; D: TRBD1
DNA: TGTGCCAGTTACCAGGGGGGAAATAAAGAGACCCAGTACTTC; CDR3: CASYQGGNKETQYF; V: TRBV6-1; J: TRBJ2-5; size: few; D: .
DNA: .; CDR3: CSARVGTGNLRKGYAF; V: TRBV20-1; J: TRBJ1-2; size: .; D: .
DNA: TGTGCCAGCAGGAGACAGGGGGCAAGCAATCAGCCCCAGCATTTT; CDR3: CASRRQGASNQPQHF; V: TRBV6-2/TRBV6-3; J: TRBJ1-5; size: many; D: TRBD1
DNA: TGTGCCAGCACCCCCGGCTCGAGCTCCTACAATGAGCAGTTCTTC; CDR3: CASTPGSSSYNEQFF; V: TRBV7-2; J: TRBJ2-1; size: many; D: .
DNA: TGCAGTGCTAGCCACCCCCGGCGAGAGACCCAGTACTTC; CDR3: CSASHPRRETQYF; V: TRBV20-1; J: TRBJ2-5; size: few; D: .
DNA: TGTGCCAGCAAGGGTAGGGGCGCGGGGTCTGGCTACACCTTC; CDR3: CASKGRGAGSGYTF; V: TRBV2; J: TRBJ1-2; size: many; D: .
DNA: TGTGCCAGCAGCCAGGGACTATCTGGAAACACCATATATTTT; CDR3: CASSQGLSGNTIYF; V: TRBV9; J: TRBJ1-3; size: many; D: .
DNA: TGTGCCAGCAGCGTAAGCGGGGGGAACTACGAGCAGTACTTC; CDR3: CASSVSGGNYEQYF; V: TRBV9; J: TRBJ2-7; size: many; D: TRBD2
DNA: TGCGCCAGCAGCCGGCTGGGTACCACAGATACGCAGTATTTT; CDR3: CASSRLGTTDTQYF; V: TRBV4-1; J: TRBJ2-3; size: many; D: .
DNA: TGTGCCAGCAGTGAAGTGAGGGCGGGGGGGTATGAGCAGTTCTTC; CDR3: CASSEVRAGGYEQFF; V: TRBV6-1; J: TRBJ2-1; size: many; D: TRBD2
DNA: TGTGCCAGCTCACGGCTAGCGGGAGAATCAGATACGCAGTATTTT; CDR3: CASSRLAGESDTQYF; V: TRBV18; J: TRBJ2-3; size: .; D: TRBD2
DNA: TGTGCCAGCAGCTTGGATTTATTAGCGGGGAGCTCCTACAATGAGCAGTTCTTC; CDR3: CASSLDLLAGSSYNEQFF; V: TRBV11-2; J: TRBJ2-1; size: many; D: TRBD2